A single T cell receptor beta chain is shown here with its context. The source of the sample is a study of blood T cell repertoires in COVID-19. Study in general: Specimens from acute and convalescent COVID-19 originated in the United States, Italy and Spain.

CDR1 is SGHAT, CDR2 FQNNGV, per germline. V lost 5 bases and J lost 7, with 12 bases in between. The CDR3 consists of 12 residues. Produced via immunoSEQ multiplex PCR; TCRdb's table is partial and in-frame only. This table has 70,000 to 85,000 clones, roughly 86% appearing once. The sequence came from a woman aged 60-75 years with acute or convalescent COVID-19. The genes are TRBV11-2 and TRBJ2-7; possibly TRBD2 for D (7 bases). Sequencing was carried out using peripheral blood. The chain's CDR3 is CASSPRGAEQYF. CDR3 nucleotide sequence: TGTGCCAGCAGCCCCCGGGGGGCTGAGCAGTACTTC.